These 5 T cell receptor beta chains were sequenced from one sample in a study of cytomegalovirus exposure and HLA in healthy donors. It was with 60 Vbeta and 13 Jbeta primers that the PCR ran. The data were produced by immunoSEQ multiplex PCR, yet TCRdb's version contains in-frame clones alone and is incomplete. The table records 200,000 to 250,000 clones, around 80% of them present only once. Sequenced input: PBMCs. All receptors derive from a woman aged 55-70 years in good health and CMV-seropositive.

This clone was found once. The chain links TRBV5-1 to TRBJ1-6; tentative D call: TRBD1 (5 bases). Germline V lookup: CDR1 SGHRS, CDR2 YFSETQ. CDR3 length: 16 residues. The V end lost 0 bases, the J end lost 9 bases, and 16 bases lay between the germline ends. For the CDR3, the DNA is TGCGCCAGCAGCTTGGATGAACCAGGGTGGGGTTCACCCCTCCACTTT. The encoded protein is CASSLDEPGWGSPLHF.

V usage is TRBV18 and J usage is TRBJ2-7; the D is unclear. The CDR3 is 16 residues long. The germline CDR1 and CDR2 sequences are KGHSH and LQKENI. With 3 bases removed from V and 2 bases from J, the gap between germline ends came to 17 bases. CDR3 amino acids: CASSPRHPTSPYEQYF. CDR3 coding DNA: TGTGCCAGCTCACCGCGGCACCCTACCTCCCCCTACGAGCAGTACTTC.

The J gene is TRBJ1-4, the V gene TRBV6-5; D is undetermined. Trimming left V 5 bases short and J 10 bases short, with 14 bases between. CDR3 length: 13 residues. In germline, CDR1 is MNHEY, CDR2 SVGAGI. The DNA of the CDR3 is TGTGCCAGCAGTCTACTCGTCGCCGGAAAACTGTTTTTT. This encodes CASSLLVAGKLFF.

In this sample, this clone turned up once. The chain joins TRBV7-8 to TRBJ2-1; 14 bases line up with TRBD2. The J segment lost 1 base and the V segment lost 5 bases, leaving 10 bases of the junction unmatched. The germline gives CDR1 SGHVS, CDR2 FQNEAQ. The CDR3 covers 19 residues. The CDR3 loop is CASSLRLAGGSGSYNEQFF. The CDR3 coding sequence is TGTGCCAGCAGCCTAAGACTAGCGGGAGGGTCCGGGTCCTACAATGAGCAGTTCTTC.

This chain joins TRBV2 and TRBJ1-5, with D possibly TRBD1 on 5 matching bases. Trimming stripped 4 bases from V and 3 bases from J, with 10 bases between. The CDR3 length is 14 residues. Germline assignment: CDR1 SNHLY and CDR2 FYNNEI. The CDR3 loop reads CASSGRQINQPQHF. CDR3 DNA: TGTGCCAGCAGTGGCCGACAGATCAATCAGCCCCAGCATTTT.